The 10 T cell receptor beta chains below were found in one sample sequenced in a study of T cells expressing NK-cell markers. After re-calling the 5' RACE reads, TCRdb lists one entry per CDR3 protein, DNA absent. Its table lists about 260,000 distinct CDR3 sequences. Sequenced: blood T cells: a sorted CD56 or NKG2C T cell subset, CD4+ or CD8+ T cells, or bulk PBMC T cells (not recorded which). These receptors were obtained from a man younger than 30 in good health.

The chain joins TRBV20-1 to TRBJ2-2; TCRdb calls TRBD2, which cannot be checked without DNA. The CDR3 length is 16 residues. Per germline, CDR1 DFQATT and CDR2 SNEGSKA (reference sequence). This chain's CDR3 is CSARDSREGNTGELFF.

J is TRBJ2-5 and V is TRBV20-1; TCRdb's D call, TRBD2, is unchecked because there is no DNA. The V gene's germline CDR1 is DFQATT and CDR2 SNEGSKA (reference sequence). This CDR3 is 16 amino acids long. CDR3: CSARLAGGPLRETQYF.

The rearrangement links TRBV20-1 to TRBJ2-1. Germline values: CDR1 DFQATT, CDR2 SNEGSKA (reference sequence). The CDR3 covers 12 residues. CDR3 region: CSASGFVFEQFF.

The chain is built from TRBV6-1 and TRBJ2-6. Germline assignment: CDR1 MNHNS and CDR2 SASEGT. CDR3 length: 15 residues. CDR3: CASRDIPSGANVLTF.

J is TRBJ2-1 and V is TRBV5-1; TCRdb lists TRBD1, though no DNA is available to test this call. The CDR3 runs to 15 residues. The V gene's germline CDR1 is SGHRS and CDR2 YFSETQ. This chain's CDR3 is CASSLGPGNGNEQFF.

The chain employs TRBV29-1 and TRBJ1-1; TCRdb's D call of TRBD1 is untestable without DNA. The CDR3 consists of 12 residues. Looked up from germline, CDR1 is SQVTM and CDR2 is ANQGSEA. The CDR3 sequence is CSVEERQTEAFF. Drawing the rest from reference TRBV29-1 and TRBJ1-1, the complete variable domain is SAVISQKPSRDICQRGTSLTIQCQVDSQVTMMFWYRQQPGQSLTLIATANQGSEATYESGFVIDKFPISRPNLTFSTLTVSNMSPEDSSIYLCSVEERQTEAFFGQGTRLTVV.

V usage is TRBV20-1 and J usage is TRBJ2-1; TCRdb proposes TRBD1, but this gene call is untestable without DNA. The CDR3 runs 16 residues. Germline V lookup: CDR1 DFQATT, CDR2 SNEGSKA (reference sequence). The CDR3 spells CSARPYPSGTANEQFF.

The chain carries TRBV5-4 and TRBJ2-5; TCRdb's D gene call, TRBD1, goes unchecked for lack of DNA. This CDR3 has 15 amino acids. Germline V gene sequence: CDR1 SGHNT, CDR2 YYREEE (reference sequence). The CDR3 here is CASSLGGTGGETQYF.

The chain uses TRBV10-3 and TRBJ2-1; TCRdb lists TRBD2, though no DNA is available to test this call. The germline CDR1 and CDR2 sequences are ENHRY and SYGVKD. This CDR3 is 15 amino acids long. The CDR3: CAISRGTASYNEQFF.

The chain has TRBV12-3 or TRBV12-4 and TRBJ2-3; TCRdb indicates TRBD2, and absent DNA this call remains unverified. The CDR3 sequence is 15 residues long. The CDR3 sequence is CASSLQAGGLDTQYF.